Sequencing of this T cell receptor (beta chain) was carried out in a study of cytomegalovirus exposure and HLA in healthy donors. As for the donors, each was a healthy bone marrow donor. Both 60 Vbeta primers and 13 Jbeta primers went into the PCR. Clones were sequenced by immunoSEQ multiplex PCR, and TCRdb holds only the in-frame ones, with some missing. The sample shows 140,000 or so clones, almost 85% of them seen only once. Sequencing was carried out using PBMCs. This receptor was obtained from a woman aged 55-69 years in good health and CMV-seropositive.

The CDR3 spells CASSLGQGGGEPQHF. CDR3 DNA sequence: TGTGCCAGCAGTTTAGGACAGGGAGGAGGTGAGCCCCAGCATTTT. The chain links TRBV28 to TRBJ1-5; 8 bases are a match to TRBD1. Germline assignment: CDR1 MDHEN and CDR2 SYDVKM. The CDR3 is 15 amino acids. Trimming cost V 2 bases and J 8 bases; bases outside gene matches: 8.